Following are 30 T cell receptor beta chains from one sample sequenced in a study of T cells in localized non-small cell lung cancer. Using immunoSEQ multiplex PCR, the repertoire was profiled, and TCRdb retains in-frame clones only, with some absent. The data contain 5,500 to 7,000 clones, roughly 82% of them singletons. Source: peripheral blood mononuclear cells, taken before any cancer treatment. The receptors originated from a female donor of 60 years or more with stage II lung adenocarcinoma.

The gene calls are TRBV6-5 and TRBJ2-7, with no clear D. Germline CDR1 MNHEY, CDR2 SVGAGI. The CDR3 contains 13 residues. Trimming stripped 0 bases from V and 3 bases from J, with 6 bases between. CDR3 sequence: CASSYSLFYEQYF. The DNA for the CDR3 is TGTGCCAGCAGTTACTCCCTTTTCTACGAGCAGTACTTC.

The chain joins TRBV15 to TRBJ2-1, with no clear D. The CDR3 length is 12 residues. Trimming took 1 base from V and 9 from J, leaving 7 bases between them. Germline assignment: CDR1 LNHNV and CDR2 YYDKDF (reference sequence). In DNA form, the CDR3 reads TGTGCCACCAGCAGAGCCTCGGGTGAGCAGTTCTTC. Its translation is CATSRASGEQFF.

In nucleotides, the CDR3 is TGTGCCAGCAGCTTGGATGGGGGGTATGGCTACACCTTC. Its protein product is CASSLDGGYGYTF. The chain employs TRBV11-3 and TRBJ1-2; TRBD1 is a possible D gene (5 bases). Germline CDR1 SGHNT, CDR2 YENEEA. Between the trimmed V and J ends, which lost 3 bases and 5 bases, there was a span of 10 bases. CDR3 length: 13 amino acids.

V is TRBV6-1 and J is TRBJ2-7; the D gene is possibly TRBD1 (6 bases). Per germline, CDR1 MNHNS and CDR2 SASEGT. This CDR3 is 11 amino acids long. V was clipped by 8 bases and J by 4 bases, with 9 bases between them. The DNA for the CDR3 is TGTGCCAGCGGGACACCTTACGAGCAGTACGTC. This translates into CASGTPYEQYV.

The V gene is TRBV19, the J gene TRBJ2-7; a possible D gene is TRBD1 (5 bases). The CDR3 is 15 amino acids. Germline V lookup: CDR1 LNHDA, CDR2 SQIVND (reference sequence). The V end lost 3 bases, the J end lost 2 bases, and 14 bases lay between the germline ends. CDR3 protein: CASSIPDRHPYEQYF. Here the CDR3 DNA reads TGTGCCAGTAGTATTCCAGACAGACACCCCTACGAGCAGTACTTC.

V is TRBV5-1 and J is TRBJ2-6, with D perhaps matching TRBD1 or TRBD2 (5 bases each). This CDR3 has 16 residues. CDR1 is SGHRS, CDR2 YFSETQ, per germline. Trimming shortened V by 7 bases and J by 0 bases, and 14 bases separated the two germline ends. Here the CDR3 reads CASGLEGSSGANVLTF. The CDR3 nucleotides read TGCGCCAGCGGTTTAGAGGGGAGCTCTGGGGCCAACGTCCTGACTTTC. Full variable domain (outside the CDR3, taken from reference TRBV5-1 and TRBJ2-6): KAGVTQTPRYLIKTRGQQVTLSCSPISGHRSVSWYQQTPGQGLQFLFEYFSETQRNKGNFPGRFSGRQFSNSRSEMNVSTLELGDSALYLCASGLEGSSGANVLTFGAGSRLTVL.

The rearrangement joins TRBV9 to TRBJ1-3; D unclear. Germline-derived CDR1 and CDR2 are SGDLS and YYNGEE. V was shortened by 0 bases and J by 4 bases, with 11 bases between the two germline ends. This CDR3 comprises 15 residues. The CDR3 loop reads CASSVGAGLGNTIYF. The CDR3 bases are TGTGCCAGCAGCGTAGGAGCTGGATTAGGAAACACCATATATTTT.

The chain links TRBV9 to TRBJ2-3; 12 bases line up with TRBD2. CDR3 length: 16 residues. The V gene end was trimmed by 3 bases and the J gene end by 5 bases; junction bases not matched to a gene: 7. Looked up from germline, CDR1 is SGDLS and CDR2 is YYNGEE. As DNA, the CDR3 is TGTGCCAGCAGCGCCCTAGCGGGAGGGCCAGGAGATACGCAGTATTTT. Translated: CASSALAGGPGDTQYF.

V gene TRBV19 combines with J gene TRBJ1-3; no firm D call. V gave up 1 base and J gave up 0 bases, with 7 bases separating them. Germline lookup yields CDR1 LNHDA and CDR2 SQIVND (reference sequence). CDR3 length: 15 amino acids. The CDR3 region has the DNA TGTGCCAGTAGTATAGGCCTCAACTCTGGAAACACCATATATTTT. This codes for CASSIGLNSGNTIYF. Using reference TRBV19 and TRBJ1-3 for the parts outside the CDR3, the full variable domain is DGGITQSPKYLFRKEGQNVTLSCEQNLNHDAMYWYRQDPGQGLRLIYYSQIVNDFQKGDIAEGYSVSREKKESFPLTVTSAQKNPTAFYLCASSIGLNSGNTIYFGEGSWLTVV.

In the case of this clone: Germline and junction disagree at one end, which may indicate a read error. The genes are TRBV18 and TRBJ2-5, with TRBD1 matching over 7 bases. The CDR3 runs to 14 residues. The V gene's germline CDR1 is KGHSH and CDR2 LQKENI. The CDR3, as DNA: TGTGCCAGCTCACCAAGGGACAGCCAAGAGCCCCAGTACTTC. This codes for CASSPRDSQEPQYF.

V gene TRBV27 combines with J gene TRBJ2-7, with 7 bases aligning to TRBD2. Germline V gives CDR1 MNHEY, CDR2 SMNVEV (reference sequence). This CDR3 contains 15 residues. V was pared by 4 bases and J by 2 bases, with 8 bases of the junction left unmatched. The CDR3 protein is CASSWEPGTTYEQYF. The CDR3 DNA reads as TGTGCCAGCAGTTGGGAGCCCGGGACTACCTACGAGCAGTACTTC.

The chain has TRBV18 and TRBJ2-6; D unclear. V was cut by 0 bases and J by 1 base, with 7 bases left in between. This CDR3 spans 16 amino acids. Germline assignment: CDR1 KGHSH and CDR2 LQKENI. The CDR3 is CASSPPPGSGANVLTF. The CDR3 nucleotides are TGTGCCAGCTCACCACCCCCAGGATCTGGGGCCAACGTCCTGACTTTC.

This chain uses TRBV6-4 with TRBJ2-1; 13 bases map to TRBD2. V shed 6 bases and J 8 bases; nucleotides not matched to a gene: 10. Germline V lookup: CDR1 MRHNA, CDR2 SNTAGT. The CDR3 consists of 16 residues. The CDR3 loop is CASSAGTSGGAHEQFF. DNA for the CDR3: TGTGCCAGCAGCGCCGGAACTAGCGGGGGGGCCCATGAGCAGTTCTTC.

The V gene is TRBV5-4, the J gene TRBJ1-4; no clear D gene. The CDR3 has 13 amino acids. V lost 9 bases and J lost 0, with 9 bases in between. Germline V gene data show CDR1 as SGHNT and CDR2 as YYREEE (reference sequence). CDR3 in amino acids: CATVDPTNEKLFF. The CDR3 DNA reads as TGTGCCACCGTGGATCCAACTAATGAAAAACTGTTTTTT.

V is TRBV4-1 and J is TRBJ2-1; 8 bases match TRBD2. J gave up 10 bases and V 2 bases, and 1 base lay outside the gene matches. The CDR3 consists of 12 residues. Germline V gene sequence: CDR1 MGHRA, CDR2 YSYEKL. CDR3 sequence: CASSQPGGEQFF. CDR3 in DNA: TGCGCCAGCAGCCAACCGGGGGGGGAGCAGTTCTTC.

This chain joins TRBV5-1 and TRBJ1-2, with D possibly matching TRBD1 (6 bases). V was trimmed by 4 bases and J by 10 bases, leaving 17 bases between them. CDR3 length: 13 amino acids. The germline V gene has CDR1 SGHRS and CDR2 YFSETQ. This CDR3 is CASSLTGSSDYTF. Written as DNA, the CDR3 is TGCGCCAGCAGCCTGACAGGTTCCAGTGACTACACCTTC. Full variable domain (outside the CDR3, taken from reference TRBV5-1 and TRBJ1-2): KAGVTQTPRYLIKTRGQQVTLSCSPISGHRSVSWYQQTPGQGLQFLFEYFSETQRNKGNFPGRFSGRQFSNSRSEMNVSTLELGDSALYLCASSLTGSSDYTFGSGTRLTVV.

The rearrangement uses TRBV29-1 and TRBJ1-5; TRBD1 agrees at 8 bases. This CDR3 contains 13 residues. Trimming cost V 4 bases and J 5 bases; bases outside gene matches: 4. The germline CDR1 and CDR2 sequences are SQVTM and ANQGSEA. Written as DNA, the CDR3 is TGCAGCGTTGGGACAGGGCGGGATCAGCCCCAGCATTTT. It specifies CSVGTGRDQPQHF.

On this clone itself: The junction shows a germline mismatch at one end, possibly a read error. V is TRBV5-1 and J is TRBJ2-7; unclear D gene. The CDR3 has 13 amino acids. Germline CDR1 reads SGHRS; CDR2 reads YFSETQ. CDR3 loop: CASSLEPASLPNF. The CDR3 DNA is TGCGCCAGCAGCTTGGAACCGGCGAGCCTACCTAACTTC.

This rearrangement joins TRBV28 to TRBJ1-5; D is perhaps TRBD1 (6 bases). Germline-derived CDR1 and CDR2 are MDHEN and SYDVKM. The CDR3 covers 13 residues. V was clipped by 5 bases and J by 4 bases, with 9 bases between them. The CDR3 reads CASSATGNQPQHF. CDR3 bases: TGTGCCAGCAGTGCGACAGGTAATCAGCCCCAGCATTTT.

The CDR3 sequence is CASSLFGQGGLINYGYTF. In nucleotides, the CDR3 is TGTGCCAGCAGTTTATTCGGCCAGGGGGGCCTAATTAACTATGGCTACACCTTC. The chain uses TRBV27 and TRBJ1-2, with TRBD1 identical over 7 bases. This CDR3 has 18 amino acids. Trimming removed 1 base from V and 1 base from J; junction bases left unmatched: 12. Germline CDR1 is MNHEY and CDR2 is SMNVEV (reference sequence).

The V gene is TRBV4-1, the J gene TRBJ2-7; TRBD2 matches at 9 bases. With V trimmed by 4 bases and J by 4 bases, 5 bases remained unmatched. The germline gives CDR1 MGHRA, CDR2 YSYEKL. The CDR3 has 14 residues. This CDR3 is CASSLMAGGYEQYF. The CDR3 bases are TGCGCCAGCAGCCTGATGGCGGGAGGGTACGAGCAGTACTTC.

V usage is TRBV19 and J usage is TRBJ1-4, with D perhaps TRBD1 (5 bases). This CDR3 has 15 amino acids. V lost 5 bases and J lost 0, with 10 bases in between. CDR1 is LNHDA, CDR2 SQIVND, per germline (reference sequence). DNA of the CDR3: TGTGCCAGTAGTGGGGCAGATGCAACTAATGAAAAACTGTTTTTT. Protein product: CASSGADATNEKLFF. The entire variable domain, with the rest obtained from reference TRBV19 and TRBJ1-4, is as follows: DGGITQSPKYLFRKEGQNVTLSCEQNLNHDAMYWYRQDPGQGLRLIYYSQIVNDFQKGDIAEGYSVSREKKESFPLTVTSAQKNPTAFYLCASSGADATNEKLFFGSGTQLSVL.

The J gene is TRBJ1-2, the V gene TRBV7-9; D uncertain. Germline V gene sequence: CDR1 SEHNR, CDR2 FQNEAQ (reference sequence). The CDR3 sequence is 16 residues long. Trimming removed 2 bases at V and 2 bases at J, with 15 bases between. CDR3 residues: CASSLSGSLGNYGYTF. The CDR3 DNA is TGTGCCAGCAGCTTAAGTGGCTCTCTTGGAAACTATGGCTACACCTTC.

The chain links TRBV6-6 to TRBJ1-2; D gene ambiguous. The CDR3 is 12 residues long. Germline V gives CDR1 MNHNY, CDR2 SVGAGI (reference sequence). V shed 2 bases and J shed 8 bases, with 9 bases lying between them. The CDR3 reads CASSYGEEGYTF. The CDR3 DNA sequence: TGTGCCAGCAGTTACGGGGAGGAGGGCTACACCTTC.

V and J are TRBV6-1 and TRBJ1-3; D is ambiguous. Germline CDR1 MNHNS, CDR2 SASEGT. The CDR3 extends over 16 amino acids. Trimming pared 3 bases from V and 4 bases from J, leaving 16 bases between. The CDR3 spells CASSDRERDSGNTIYF. The CDR3 nucleotides are TGTGCCAGCAGTGACAGAGAAAGGGATTCAGGAAACACCATATATTTT.

V is TRBV27 and J is TRBJ1-2; 10 bases match TRBD1. Trimming removed 10 bases from V and 7 bases from J; junction bases left unmatched: 6. Germline CDR1 is MNHEY and CDR2 is SMNVEV (reference sequence). This CDR3 comprises 12 residues. CDR3 bases: TGTGCCATCGGGACAGGGGCGCGTGGCTACACCTTC. Amino acids: CAIGTGARGYTF.

The chain uses TRBV11-2 and TRBJ2-2; D might be TRBD1 (6 bases). This CDR3 is built from 14 residues. Trimming shortened V by 1 base and J by 7 bases, and 10 bases separated the two germline ends. Germline V gene data show CDR1 as SGHAT and CDR2 as FQNNGV. CDR3 in amino acids: CASSLGYRDGELFF. The CDR3 DNA reads as TGTGCCAGCAGCTTAGGGTACAGGGACGGGGAGCTGTTTTTT. The full variable domain, completed using reference TRBV11-2 and TRBJ2-2, is EAGVAQSPRYKIIEKRQSVAFWCNPISGHATLYWYQQILGQGPKLLIQFQNNGVVDDSQLPKDRFSAERLKGVDSTLKIQPAKLEDSAVYLCASSLGYRDGELFFGEGSRLTVL.

CDR3 DNA: TGTGCCAGCAGCTTAAGCGAAAACACTGAAGCTTTCTTT. It is translated as CASSLSENTEAFF. The chain uses TRBV7-3 and TRBJ1-1; no clear D. The germline V gene has CDR1 SGHTA and CDR2 FQGTGA. Deletions cut 1 base from V and 2 bases from J, with 5 bases between. The CDR3 length is 13 residues. The full variable domain, completed using reference TRBV7-3 and TRBJ1-1, is GAGVSQTPSNKVTEKGKYVELRCDPISGHTALYWYRQSLGQGPEFLIYFQGTGAADDSGLPNDRFFAVRPEGSVSTLKIQRTERGDSAVYLCASSLSENTEAFFGQGTRLTVV.

The rearrangement links TRBV6-1 to TRBJ2-2; 7 bases agree with TRBD1. Trimming removed 6 bases from V and 6 bases from J; junction bases left unmatched: 7. This CDR3 is built from 14 residues. Germline V CDR1 and CDR2: MNHNS, SASEGT. In DNA form, the CDR3 reads TGTGCCAGCAGCGACAGGGTCCGATCCGGGGAGCTGTTTTTT. Protein: CASSDRVRSGELFF.

The chain couples TRBV4-1 to TRBJ2-3; no clear D. This CDR3 contains 13 residues. The germline V gene encodes CDR1 MGHRA and CDR2 YSYEKL. V gave up 0 bases and J gave up 9 bases, with 10 bases separating them. CDR3 residues: CASSQDMMGTQYF. In DNA, the CDR3 is TGCGCCAGCAGCCAAGACATGATGGGGACGCAGTATTTT.